The 13 T cell receptor beta chains below all came from one sample that was sequenced in a study of Tregs in tolerant kidney transplant recipients (dated by TCRdb to about 2019). The time point label, as the study defines it: 6 months after combined kidney and bone marrow transplant. The transplants used related donors along with nonmyeloablative bone marrow transplantation, and in the human trials mixed chimerism was transient. Libraries were built with the immunoSEQ multiplex PCR assay. TCRdb limited this immuneACCESS table to in-frame rearrangements with V and J called. A share of clones is missing; checked studies link under half to unresolved V genes, and the rest is unexplained. This sample's listing comprises 13,000 to 15,000 clones. 25% to 30% of the sample lies in the top ten. Sequencing used CD8+ T cells from blood (PBMCs), obtained 6 months after the transplant. These receptor sequences come from a human patient who received a combined kidney and bone marrow transplant. Following transplantation, part of the T cell population may be supplied by the graft donor rather than the patient.

With regard to this clone: The read comes to an end 3 residues before the CDR3 does, leaving the germline J gene to fill in the end. The chain couples TRBV7-9 to TRBJ1-1; perhaps TRBD1 as D (6 bases). Trimming shortened V by 5 bases and J by 6 bases, and 10 bases separated the two germline ends. The CDR3 is 12 amino acids. Germline CDR1 and CDR2: SEHNR and FQNEAQ (reference sequence). Partial CDR3 DNA: TGTGCCAGCAGCATGACAGGTCCTGAA. It yields the protein CASSMTGPE. The CDR3 in full is CASSMTGPEAFF.

Comments on this clone: The missing CDR3 end, 3 residues past where the read stops, is filled in from the germline J gene. The chain combines TRBV7-6 with TRBJ2-3, with a possible D match to TRBD1 (5 bases). This CDR3 is built from 14 residues. Germline V gene lookup returns CDR1 SGHVS and CDR2 FNYEAQ. The CDR3 loop reads CASSETGVGDTQYF. The covered CDR3 bases are TGTGCCAGCAGCGAAACAGGCGTAGGCGACACG.

Remarks on this clone: The read gets to within 3 residues of the CDR3 end, and the germline J gene fills in the rest. V usage is TRBV19 and J usage is TRBJ1-4, with D possibly matching TRBD1 (6 bases). Per the germline V gene, CDR1 is LNHDA and CDR2 is SQIVND (reference sequence). The CDR3 has 15 residues. The CDR3 is CASRSDSSYNSPLFF. Partial CDR3 DNA: TGTGCCAGTAGATCGGACAGCTCCTATAATTCACCA.

In the case of this clone: The read ends 3 residues before the CDR3 terminus; that terminus is restored from the germline J gene. The chain uses TRBV18 and TRBJ2-7, with D unclear. The CDR3 is 14 amino acids. Germline CDR1 is KGHSH and CDR2 is LQKENI. Trimming left V 2 bases short and J 3 bases short, with 11 bases between. The covered CDR3 bases are TGTGCCAGCTCACCAAGGTACCACCTCTACGAG. The encoded protein is CASSPRYHLYE. The full CDR3 is CASSPRYHLYEQYF.

The CDR3 protein is CASSIQGEYNEQFF. The part of the CDR3 DNA that was read is TGTGCCAGTAGTATCCAGGGGGAATACAATGAG. The chain links TRBV19 to TRBJ2-1, with 7 positions matching TRBD1. The read is 3 residues too short to cover the CDR3 end, so that end is filled in from the germline J gene. The germline CDR1 and CDR2 sequences are LNHDA and SQIVND (reference sequence). Losses at the gene ends were 3 bases for V and 4 bases for J; bases not matched to a gene: 3. The CDR3 loop spans 14 amino acids.

Of note for this clone: The CDR3 extends 3 residues past the end of the read, so its final part is completed from the germline J gene. This chain connects TRBV7-8 to TRBJ1-1, with 7 bases that match TRBD1. The junction had 8 bases not matched to a gene; V was cut back by 4 bases and J by 0 bases. Germline lookup yields CDR1 SGHVS and CDR2 FQNEAQ. The length of the CDR3 is 16 residues. CDR3 DNA (partial): TGTGCCAGCAGCTCAACAGGGGTTAGCATGAACACTGAA. This gives the protein CASSSTGVSMNTE. The full CDR3 is CASSSTGVSMNTEAFF.

Details on this clone: The read comes to an end 3 residues before the CDR3 does, leaving the germline J gene to fill in the end. The chain employs TRBV7-9 and TRBJ1-2, with 12 bases fitting TRBD1. Germline CDR1 and CDR2: SEHNR and FQNEAQ (reference sequence). The junction had 5 bases not matched to a gene; V was cut back by 5 bases and J by 4 bases. This CDR3 region has 15 residues. This CDR3 reads CASSPGQGALYGYTF. The sequenced CDR3 bases are TGTGCCAGCAGCCCGGGACAGGGGGCCCTCTATGGC.

Notes on this clone: The CDR3 end falls 3 residues outside the read, so it is completed with the germline J gene. V gene TRBV7-9 combines with J gene TRBJ1-2, with a possible D match to TRBD1 (6 bases). Looked up from germline, CDR1 is SEHNR and CDR2 is FQNEAQ (reference sequence). The CDR3 covers 14 residues. Trimming removed 1 base from V and 4 bases from J, with 10 bases in between. The sequenced CDR3 bases are TGTGCCAGCAGCTTAGGACAGGCTTTCTATGGC. This sequence encodes CASSLGQAFYG. In full, the CDR3 reads CASSLGQAFYGYTF.

Concerning this clone itself: The CDR3 end is not reached by the read, which stops 3 residues before it; the germline J gene fills it in. The chain employs TRBV4-1 and TRBJ2-3; 7 bases align to TRBD1. CDR1 is MGHRA and CDR2 is YSYEKL in the germline V gene. This CDR3 spans 15 amino acids. CDR3 amino acids: CASSQVTGDSETQYF. The covered CDR3 bases are TGCGCCAGCAGCCAGGTAACAGGGGACAGCGAGACG.

To note about this clone: The CDR3 is cut off 3 residues early in the read; its end comes from the germline J gene. The chain employs TRBV29-1 and TRBJ2-2; D not resolved. The germline V gene encodes CDR1 SQVTM and CDR2 ANQGSEA. The CDR3 runs 10 residues. Trimming took 6 bases from V and 6 from J, leaving 5 bases between them. CDR3 DNA (partial): TGCAGCGTCTTAGCCGGGGAG. This encodes CSVLAGE. The full CDR3 is CSVLAGELFF.

Regarding this clone: With the read ending 3 residues before the CDR3 end, the germline J gene is used to fill in that end. The chain is built from TRBV7-9 and TRBJ1-2; unclear D gene. This CDR3 contains 14 residues. The germline CDR1 and CDR2 sequences are SEHNR and FQNEAQ (reference sequence). CDR3: CASSLGARPYDYTF. Incomplete CDR3 DNA: TGTGCCAGCAGCTTAGGCGCACGCCCCTACGAC.

This chain's CDR3 is CASSEWTGGFEQYF. The sequenced CDR3 bases are TGTGCCAGCAGTGAATGGACAGGGGGCTTCGAG. The chain links TRBV2 to TRBJ2-7, with 11 bases fitting TRBD1. With the read ending 3 residues before the CDR3 end, the germline J gene is used to fill in that end. Germline CDR1 reads SNHLY; CDR2 reads FYNNEI. V lost 2 bases, J lost 6 bases, and 3 bases stayed unmatched. This CDR3 spans 14 amino acids.

On this clone itself: The read terminates 3 residues ahead of where the CDR3 ends, so the germline J gene completes it. The chain carries TRBV9 and TRBJ2-3; 11 bases are shared with TRBD1. Germline V gene sequence: CDR1 SGDLS, CDR2 YYNGEE. Trimming cost V 0 bases and J 5 bases; bases outside gene matches: 2. The CDR3 runs 15 residues. CDR3 DNA, as far as it was read: TGTGCCAGCAGCGTAGTTGGGACAGGGGGAGATACG. It is translated as CASSVVGTGGDT. The CDR3, in full, reads CASSVVGTGGDTQYF. The variable domain in full, with the rest retrieved from reference TRBV9 and TRBJ2-3, is DSGVTQTPKHLITATGQRVTLRCSPRSGDLSVYWYQQSLDQGLQFLIQYYNGEERAKGNILERFSAQQFPDLHSELNLSSLELGDSALYFCASSVVGTGGDTQYFGPGTRLTVL.